Following are 17 T cell receptor beta chains from one sample sequenced in a study of blood T cell repertoires in COVID-19. Profiling relied on immunoSEQ multiplex PCR, and the TCRdb table lists in-frame clones only, not all of them. The repertoire holds under 150,000 clones, with approximately 83% as singletons. Sequenced material: peripheral blood. Receptors originate from a woman aged 55-70 years with COVID-19, enrolled during active disease.

The chain couples TRBV25-1 to TRBJ1-2; 7 bases are a match to TRBD1. This CDR3 region has 14 residues. CDR1 MGHDK and CDR2 SYGVNS come from the germline V gene. V gave up 4 bases and J gave up 5 bases; unmatched junction bases: 7. The CDR3 DNA is TGTGCCAGCAGTGCAAAACGGGACAGTTATGGCTACACCTTC. Amino acids: CASSAKRDSYGYTF.

V usage is TRBV19 and J usage is TRBJ2-2; tentatively, D is TRBD2 (7 bases). Trimming cost V 0 bases and J 3 bases, with 20 bases left between them. Germline values: CDR1 LNHDA, CDR2 SQIVND (reference sequence). The CDR3 spans 19 residues. Written as DNA, the CDR3 is TGTGCCAGTAGTATAGAGGCGGGGGCCCTAGAAGTGGACACCGGGGAGCTGTTTTTT. It translates to CASSIEAGALEVDTGELFF.

The chain is built from TRBV29-1 and TRBJ2-6; 7 bases align to TRBD2. The V gene's germline CDR1 is SQVTM and CDR2 ANQGSEA. The CDR3 spans 14 residues. V dropped 5 bases and J dropped 4; count of bases not matched to a gene: 5. The CDR3 is CSVRLAAGANVLTF. The CDR3 DNA sequence: TGCAGCGTTCGACTAGCTGCAGGGGCCAACGTCCTGACTTTC.

Only one count was recorded for this clone. The chain employs TRBV27 and TRBJ1-2, with 11 bases matching TRBD1. V shed 1 base, J shed 8 bases, and the junction held 6 bases outside the gene matches. This CDR3 is built from 15 residues. Per the germline V gene, CDR1 is MNHEY and CDR2 is SMNVEV (reference sequence). The CDR3 is CASSLWDRGVGGYTF. The CDR3 nucleotides read TGTGCCAGCAGTTTATGGGACAGGGGGGTCGGGGGCTACACCTTC.

The gene calls are TRBV5-1 and TRBJ1-4; 7 bases line up with TRBD1. The CDR3 contains 15 residues. Germline CDR1 and CDR2: SGHRS and YFSETQ. V shed 3 bases, J shed 3 bases, and the junction held 5 bases outside the gene matches. CDR3 coding DNA: TGCGCCAGCAGCTATCAGGGGGACCCTAATGAAAAACTGTTTTTT. The encoded protein is CASSYQGDPNEKLFF.

The chain joins TRBV4-1 to TRBJ1-5, with 8 bases aligning to TRBD1. The CDR3 is made up of 16 amino acids. The ends lost 4 bases at V and 1 base at J; junction bases unmatched: 6. In germline, CDR1 is MGHRA, CDR2 YSYEKL. CDR3 loop: CASSPTGAGSNQPQHF. In DNA, the CDR3 is TGCGCCAGCAGCCCGACAGGGGCGGGGAGCAATCAGCCCCAGCATTTT.

The chain is built from TRBV5-1 and TRBJ2-2; 11 nucleotides align to TRBD2. Germline CDR1 reads SGHRS; CDR2 reads YFSETQ. The CDR3 is 16 amino acids. Trimming took 3 bases from V and 4 from J; bases not matched to a gene: 5. Written as DNA, the CDR3 is TGCGCCAGCAGCTCTAGACTAGCGGGGAGCACCGGGGAGCTGTTTTTT. Residues: CASSSRLAGSTGELFF.

The J gene is TRBJ2-1, the V gene TRBV2; 7 bases agree with TRBD2. V was pared by 8 bases and J by 8 bases, with 3 bases of the junction left unmatched. CDR1 SNHLY and CDR2 FYNNEI come from the germline V gene. CDR3 length: 11 residues. DNA of the CDR3: TGTGCCAGCGGGGGGGAATATGAGCAGTTCTTC. Protein: CASGGEYEQFF. Full variable domain (outside the CDR3, taken from reference TRBV2 and TRBJ2-1): EPEVTQTPSHQVTQMGQEVILRCVPISNHLYFYWYRQILGQKVEFLVSFYNNEISEKSEIFDDQFSVERPDGSNFTLKIRSTKLEDSAMYFCASGGEYEQFFGPGTRLTVL.

The chain has TRBV6-5 and TRBJ2-7; D remains unclear. The germline V and J ends were trimmed by 0 bases and 2 bases, with 14 bases remaining between them. The CDR3 runs 16 residues. Germline loops: CDR1 MNHEY, CDR2 SVGAGI. The CDR3 protein is CASSYSNSETPYEQYF. In DNA form, the CDR3 reads TGTGCCAGCAGTTACTCGAACTCCGAGACACCCTACGAGCAGTACTTC.

This clone was seen just once. This rearrangement joins TRBV27 to TRBJ2-3; 12 positions agree with TRBD1. Trimming took 6 bases from V and 7 from J; bases not matched to a gene: 8. This CDR3 has 15 residues. CDR1 is MNHEY, CDR2 SMNVEV, per germline (reference sequence). The CDR3 DNA reads as TGTGCCAGCAGGACCGGGACAGGGGGCTGGAATACGCAGTATTTT. Translation gives CASRTGTGGWNTQYF.

This clone has more than one count but fewer than ten. The genes are TRBV19 and TRBJ2-3; D possibly corresponds to TRBD1 (5 bases). This CDR3 contains 12 residues. V was clipped by 3 bases and J by 8 bases, with 9 bases between them. Germline V lookup: CDR1 LNHDA, CDR2 SQIVND (reference sequence). CDR3 coding DNA: TGTGCCAGTAGTATCGAAAGGGGTACGCAGTATTTT. Its translation is CASSIERGTQYF.

The chain carries TRBV19 and TRBJ2-5, with D unclear. There are 13 residues in the CDR3. Deletions cut 1 base from V and 1 base from J, with 4 bases between. The germline gives CDR1 LNHDA, CDR2 SQIVND (reference sequence). For the CDR3, the DNA is TGTGCCAGTAGTATAGCTTTCCAAGAGACCCAGTACTTC. Translation: CASSIAFQETQYF.

The chain uses TRBV2 and TRBJ2-1; TRBD2 matches at 8 bases. The CDR3 has 14 residues. Unmatched junction bases numbered 2, after V lost 5 bases and J lost 2 bases. Germline V lookup: CDR1 SNHLY, CDR2 FYNNEI. CDR3 in amino acids: CASSLLAAYNEQFF. In DNA, the CDR3 is TGTGCCAGCAGTTTACTAGCGGCCTACAATGAGCAGTTCTTC.

The chain uses TRBV5-1 and TRBJ1-1; D possibly corresponds to TRBD1 (6 bases). V was clipped by 6 bases and J by 4 bases, with 16 bases between them. The CDR3 runs 14 residues. CDR1 and CDR2 from the germline V gene are SGHRS and YFSETQ. The CDR3 DNA sequence: TGCGCCAGCACCCTAAGGGGGGGTACCACTGAAGCTTTCTTT. It translates to CASTLRGGTTEAFF.

The genes are TRBV29-1 and TRBJ1-1, with 8 bases that match TRBD1. From germline, CDR1 is SQVTM and CDR2 ANQGSEA. The CDR3 has 14 residues. V trimming: 6 bases; J trimming: 0 bases; junction bases outside the gene matches: 6. CDR3 bases: TGCAGCGTCCATAGACAGGGGATGAACACTGAAGCTTTCTTT. Amino acid sequence: CSVHRQGMNTEAFF. The full variable domain, its missing parts supplied by reference TRBV29-1 and TRBJ1-1, is SAVISQKPSRDICQRGTSLTIQCQVDSQVTMMFWYRQQPGQSLTLIATANQGSEATYESGFVIDKFPISRPNLTFSTLTVSNMSPEDSSIYLCSVHRQGMNTEAFFGQGTRLTVV.

The chain links TRBV19 to TRBJ2-5; the D is unclear. This CDR3 is 12 amino acids long. Germline assignment: CDR1 LNHDA and CDR2 SQIVND (reference sequence). V lost 4 bases to trimming and J lost 2 bases, with 5 bases between them. CDR3 protein: CASSTGQETQYF. CDR3 DNA sequence: TGTGCCAGTAGTACCGGGCAAGAGACCCAGTACTTC.

The gene calls are TRBV3-1 (or the pseudogene TRBV3-2) and TRBJ1-2; D gene ambiguous. Looked up from germline, CDR1 is LGHDT and CDR2 is YNNKEL (reference sequence). The CDR3 spans 14 residues. The V end was cut by 2 bases, the J end by 5 bases, with 12 bases between. The CDR3: CASSQLQAQYGYTF. The CDR3 nucleotides read TGTGCCAGCAGCCAACTCCAGGCCCAATATGGCTACACCTTC.